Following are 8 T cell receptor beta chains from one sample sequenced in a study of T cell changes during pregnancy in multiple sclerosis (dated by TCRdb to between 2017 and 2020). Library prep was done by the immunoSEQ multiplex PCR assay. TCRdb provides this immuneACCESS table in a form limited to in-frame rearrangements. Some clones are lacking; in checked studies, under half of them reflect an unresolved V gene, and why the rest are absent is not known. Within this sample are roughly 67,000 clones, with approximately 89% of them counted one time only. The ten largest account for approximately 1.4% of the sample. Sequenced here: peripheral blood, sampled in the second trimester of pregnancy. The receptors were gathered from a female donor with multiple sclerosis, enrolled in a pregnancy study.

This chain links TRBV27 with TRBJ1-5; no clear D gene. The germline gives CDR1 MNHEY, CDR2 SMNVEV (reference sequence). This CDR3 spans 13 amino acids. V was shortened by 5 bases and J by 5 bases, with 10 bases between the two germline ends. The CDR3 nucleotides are TGTGCCAGCAGTACTTTCCCCTATCAGCCCCAGCATTTT. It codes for CASSTFPYQPQHF.

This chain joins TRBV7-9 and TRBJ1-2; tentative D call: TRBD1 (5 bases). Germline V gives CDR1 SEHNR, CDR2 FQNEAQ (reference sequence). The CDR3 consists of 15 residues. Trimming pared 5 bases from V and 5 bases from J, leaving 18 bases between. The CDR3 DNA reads TGTGCCAGCAGCCGACAGTCCCCAGGCGTGTATGGCTACACCTTC. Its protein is CASSRQSPGVYGYTF.

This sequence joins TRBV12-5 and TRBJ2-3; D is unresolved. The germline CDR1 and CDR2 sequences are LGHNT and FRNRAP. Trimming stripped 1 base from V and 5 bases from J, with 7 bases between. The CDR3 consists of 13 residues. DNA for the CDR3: TGTGCTAGTGGTTTGGGTTCAGGAGATACGCAGTATTTT. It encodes CASGLGSGDTQYF.

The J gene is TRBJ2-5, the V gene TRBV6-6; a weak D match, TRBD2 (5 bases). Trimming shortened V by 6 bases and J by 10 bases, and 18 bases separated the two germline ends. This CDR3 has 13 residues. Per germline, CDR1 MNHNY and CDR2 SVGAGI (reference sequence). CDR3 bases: TGTGCCAGCAGGCTTACGACTACTCGGGACCAGTACTTC. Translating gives CASRLTTTRDQYF.

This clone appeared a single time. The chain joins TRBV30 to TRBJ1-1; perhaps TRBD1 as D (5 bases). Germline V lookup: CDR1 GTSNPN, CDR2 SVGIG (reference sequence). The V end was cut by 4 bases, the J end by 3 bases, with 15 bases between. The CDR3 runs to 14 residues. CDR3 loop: CAWTAGGGYTEAFF. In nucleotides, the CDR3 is TGTGCCTGGACCGCCGGGGGAGGGTACACTGAAGCTTTCTTT.

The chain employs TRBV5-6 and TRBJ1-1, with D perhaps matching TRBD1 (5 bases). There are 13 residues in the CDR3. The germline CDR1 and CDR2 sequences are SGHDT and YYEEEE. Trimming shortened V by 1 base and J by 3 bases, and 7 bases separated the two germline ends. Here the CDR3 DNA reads TGTGCCAGCAGCTTGCGGGGGGACACTGAAGCTTTCTTT. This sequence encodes CASSLRGDTEAFF.

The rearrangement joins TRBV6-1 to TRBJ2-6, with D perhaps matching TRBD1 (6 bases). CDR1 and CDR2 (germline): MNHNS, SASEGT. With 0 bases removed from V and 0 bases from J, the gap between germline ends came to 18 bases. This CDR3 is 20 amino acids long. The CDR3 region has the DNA TGTGCCAGCAGTGAAGCGCGGGTGGCAGGGGTCTACTCTGGGGCCAACGTCCTGACTTTC. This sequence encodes CASSEARVAGVYSGANVLTF.

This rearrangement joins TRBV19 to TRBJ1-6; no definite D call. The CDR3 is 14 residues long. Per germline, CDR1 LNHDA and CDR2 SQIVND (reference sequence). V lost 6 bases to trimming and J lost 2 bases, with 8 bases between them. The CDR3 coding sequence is TGTGCCAGTAGGACTAGCACCTATAATTCACCCCTCCACTTT. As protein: CASRTSTYNSPLHF.